These T cell receptor beta chains were read from a single sample in a study of early T cells in non-severe SARS-CoV-2 infection. Each CDR3 protein is one row after TCRdb ran MiXCR on the 5' RACE reads. The sample records under 95,000 distinct CDR3 sequences, approximately 12% being singletons. The specimen was whole blood. These receptors originate from an adult who was a healthcare worker with PCR-confirmed SARS-CoV-2 infection or an uninfected control (not recorded which). The CDR3 runs from the conserved cysteine through the conserved F or W. A D gene is named only where the DNA matches it firmly. Not every row has a clone size; where given, it reads once, few, many or a size class.

J,D,size,V,DNA,CDR3
TRBJ2-1,TRBD2,once,TRBV24-1,TGTGCCACCAGTGGAGTAGCGGGATATAATCAGGGTGAGCTGTTCTTC,CATSGVAGYNQGELFF
TRBJ2-1,TRBD2,many,TRBV20-1,TGCAGTGCCACCCCAGGTTGGGGAGCGGGGTGGAATGAGCAGTTCTTC,CSATPGWGAGWNEQFF
TRBJ1-1,NA,few,TRBV7-9,TGTGCCAGCAGCCGCGCAGGGAGCCTCACTGAAGCTTTCTTT,CASSRAGSLTEAFF
TRBJ1-2,TRBD1,many,TRBV7-2,TGTGCCAGCAGTCGGGACAGGGTCTATGGCTACACCTTC,CASSRDRVYGYTF
TRBJ2-6,NA,many,TRBV27,TGTGCCAGCAGCCCCATCATCTCTGGGGCCAACGTCCTGACTTTC,CASSPIISGANVLTF
TRBJ1-1,TRBD1,NA,TRBV24-1,TGTGCCACCAGTGACTCCGGGACAGGGAAGAACACTGAAGCTTTCTTT,CATSDSGTGKNTEAFF
TRBJ2-1,TRBD2,many,TRBV2,TGTGCCAGCAGTGCGACGCGGGAGAGGGCTAGCGGGAGCGGGGACTTTTACAATGAGCAGTTCTTC,CASSATRERASGSGDFYNEQFF
TRBJ2-5,NA,NA,TRBV7-9,TGTGCCTGCAGGGGGAGGGAAGAGACCCAGTACTTC,CACRGREETQYF
TRBJ2-7,NA,few,TRBV11-2,TGTGCCAGCAGCACCAATGGCCCCTACGAGCAGTACTTC,CASSTNGPYEQYF
TRBJ1-1,NA,many,TRBV18,TGTGCCAGCTCACCCTGGGGGGTGTGGACTGAAGCTTTCTTT,CASSPWGVWTEAFF
TRBJ2-1,NA,few,TRBV2,TGTGCCAGCAGTGAAGAGAACGGGATGCCTCGAAATGAGCAGTTCTTC,CASSEENGMPRNEQFF
TRBJ2-3,NA,NA,TRBV6-5,TGTGCCAGCAGTTACGCTCGGAGCGGAGCTAGCACAGATACGCAGTATTTT,CASSYARSGASTDTQYF
TRBJ1-2,TRBD1,NA,TRBV7-2,TGTGCCAGCAGCCCGGGACAGCTGGAAGGCTACACCTTC,CASSPGQLEGYTF
TRBJ2-7,NA,many,TRBV14,TGTGCCAGCAGCCAAAACTACGAGCAGTACTTC,CASSQNYEQYF
TRBJ2-1,TRBD2,NA,TRBV29-1,TGCAGCGCCATTCATGCGGGAGTCAGAGTCAATGAGCAGTTCTTC,CSAIHAGVRVNEQFF
TRBJ2-7,NA,many,TRBV28,TGTTCTCACGGCACCCCCTACGAGCAGTACTTC,CSHGTPYEQYF
TRBJ1-5,TRBD1,few,TRBV7-9,TGTGCCAGCAGCCGAGGACAGGTGGATCAGCCCCAGCATTTT,CASSRGQVDQPQHF
TRBJ1-1,NA,many,TRBV29-1,TGCAGCGTTAAAGACAGGATGAACACTGAAGCTTTCTTT,CSVKDRMNTEAFF
TRBJ1-1,NA,few,TRBV6-6,TGTGCCAGCAGTTACGATCGCAACGCTGAAGCTTTCTTT,CASSYDRNAEAFF
TRBJ2-1,TRBD2,few,TRBV12-3/TRBV12-4,TGTGCCAGCAGTCCAACTTGGACTAGCGGGCGGAATGAGCAGTTCTTC,CASSPTWTSGRNEQFF
TRBJ2-2,TRBD1,many,TRBV6-6,TGTGCCAGCAGGAAGGGACAGGGGGCGACCGGGGAGCTGTTTTTT,CASRKGQGATGELFF
TRBJ2-1,NA,few,TRBV18,TGTGCCAGCTCACCACTGCCTTCTTTGAGTGAAATGGAGCAGTTCTTC,CASSPLPSLSEMEQFF
TRBJ2-3,TRBD2,NA,TRBV5-4,TGTGCCAGCAGCTACGGACTAGCGGGAGGGGCAGATACGCAGTATTTT,CASSYGLAGGADTQYF
TRBJ2-2,TRBD2,few,TRBV5-4,TGTGCCAGCAGCCGTAGCGGGGCTAACACCGGGGAGCTGTTTTTT,CASSRSGANTGELFF
TRBJ2-6,TRBD2,NA,TRBV4-2,TGTGCCAGCAGCCAAGGACTAGCTGCGGGGGCCAACGTCCTGACTTTC,CASSQGLAAGANVLTF
TRBJ2-3,NA,many,TRBV7-8,TGTGCCAGCAGCTTAGAGACCCACAATGCAGATACGCAGTATTTT,CASSLETHNADTQYF
TRBJ2-5,TRBD1,NA,TRBV5-4,TGTGCCAGCAGCTTAACAGGGGAGATATGGGAGACCCAGTACTTC,CASSLTGEIWETQYF
TRBJ2-3,TRBD1,NA,TRBV3-1,TGTGCCAGCAGCTTTCGGACAGGGGGCTTAGGCACAGATACGCAGTATTTT,CASSFRTGGLGTDTQYF
TRBJ1-1,NA,NA,TRBV9,TGTGCCAGCAGCTCTTTGGCCGAGGTCACTGAAGCTTTGTTT,CASSSLAEVTEALF
TRBJ1-6,NA,many,TRBV6-5,TGTGCCAGCAGATCAGAGGGGGGGTCACCCCTCCACTTT,CASRSEGGSPLHF
TRBJ1-3,NA,NA,TRBV7-6,TGTGCCAGCAGCTTGGTGACAGCTGGAAACACCATATATTTT,CASSLVTAGNTIYF
TRBJ2-1,TRBD2,NA,TRBV14,TGTGCCAGCAGCGCCAGGGGGCTAGCGGGAGATGAGCAGTTCTTC,CASSARGLAGDEQFF
TRBJ2-5,NA,many,TRBV20-1,TGCAGTGCTAGGGTCCATGAGCGGGTGGGGACCCAGTACTTC,CSARVHERVGTQYF
TRBJ2-5,NA,many,TRBV4-2,TGTGCCAGCAGCCAGACGAGGGGGGAGACCCAGTACTTC,CASSQTRGETQYF
TRBJ2-1,TRBD1,NA,TRBV12-5,TGTGCTAGTGGTTTGGTACTCGGGACAGCTCCCAATGAGCAGTTCTTC,CASGLVLGTAPNEQFF
TRBJ2-1,TRBD2,NA,TRBV7-2,TGTGCCAGCAGCACTAGCGGGACCTCCTACAATGAGCAGTTCTTC,CASSTSGTSYNEQFF
TRBJ2-1,TRBD1,few,TRBV29-1,TGCAGCGTCAACAGGGGGTCGTACAATGAGCAGTTCTTC,CSVNRGSYNEQFF
TRBJ2-3,TRBD2,NA,TRBV20-1,TGCAGTGCTAGAGATCTCCTCGGGCTAGCGGGACGATCAGATACGCAGTATTTT,CSARDLLGLAGRSDTQYF
TRBJ2-1,NA,many,TRBV5-1,TGCGCCAGCAGCAAATGGACAACCGACAATGAGCAGTTCTTC,CASSKWTTDNEQFF
TRBJ2-3,NA,few,TRBV13,TGTGCCAGCAGCCCCCCGTGGGGAACCCCCACAGATACGCAGTATTTT,CASSPPWGTPTDTQYF
TRBJ2-7,TRBD1,many,TRBV12-3/TRBV12-4,TGTGCCAGCAGTCCGAGAAAGGGACAGGGTTCCGAGCAGTACTTC,CASSPRKGQGSEQYF
TRBJ2-3,NA,many,TRBV7-7,TGTGCCAGCAGCTTAGGGATCTCGCCTTCCACAGATACGCAGTATTTT,CASSLGISPSTDTQYF
TRBJ2-1,TRBD2,few,TRBV15,TGTGCCACCCACCCGGCCGGGACTAGCGGGAGCGGGGAGCAGTTCTTC,CATHPAGTSGSGEQFF
TRBJ2-2,NA,few,TRBV5-1,TGCGCCAGCAGCGTTGACAGTTTAAACACCGGGGAGCTGTTTTTT,CASSVDSLNTGELFF
TRBJ2-5,NA,NA,TRBV7-8,TGTGCCAGCAGCTTAGGGGAGAATAGCGGCCCCCAAGAGACCCAGTACTTC,CASSLGENSGPQETQYF
TRBJ2-7,NA,few,TRBV4-1,TGCGCCAGCAGCCTTCTGCCGGGGGATTCCTACGAGCAGTACTTC,CASSLLPGDSYEQYF
TRBJ2-1,NA,many,TRBV5-1,TGCGCCAGCAGCCGCGGGTACAATGAGCAGTTCTTC,CASSRGYNEQFF
TRBJ2-3,TRBD2,NA,TRBV12-3/TRBV12-4,TGTGCCAGCAGTTTCATAGCGGGAGAAGTAGATACGCAGTATTTT,CASSFIAGEVDTQYF